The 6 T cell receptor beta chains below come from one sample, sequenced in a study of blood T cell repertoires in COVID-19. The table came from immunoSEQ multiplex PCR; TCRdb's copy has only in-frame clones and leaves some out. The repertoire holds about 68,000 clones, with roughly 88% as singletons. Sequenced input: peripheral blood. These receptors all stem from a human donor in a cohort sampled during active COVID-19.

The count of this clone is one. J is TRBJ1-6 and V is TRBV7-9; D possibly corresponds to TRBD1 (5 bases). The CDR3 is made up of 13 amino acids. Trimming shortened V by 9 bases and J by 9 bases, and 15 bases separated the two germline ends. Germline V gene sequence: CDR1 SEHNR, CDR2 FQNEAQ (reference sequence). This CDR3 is CASQPTDSSPLHF. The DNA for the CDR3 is TGTGCCAGTCAACCGACAGACAGTTCACCCCTCCACTTT.

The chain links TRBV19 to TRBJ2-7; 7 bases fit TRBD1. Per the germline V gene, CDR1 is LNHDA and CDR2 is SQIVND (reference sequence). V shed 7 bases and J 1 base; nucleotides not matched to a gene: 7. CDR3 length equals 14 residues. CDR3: CASKKGAGSYEQYF. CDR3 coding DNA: TGTGCCAGTAAGAAGGGGGCCGGGTCCTACGAGCAGTACTTC.

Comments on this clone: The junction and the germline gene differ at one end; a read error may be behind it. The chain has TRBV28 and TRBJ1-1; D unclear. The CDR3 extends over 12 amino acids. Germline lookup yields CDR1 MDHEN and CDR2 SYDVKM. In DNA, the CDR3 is TGTGCGAGCACCCCCCCTAGCTCTGAAGCTTTCTTT. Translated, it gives CASTPPSSEAFF.

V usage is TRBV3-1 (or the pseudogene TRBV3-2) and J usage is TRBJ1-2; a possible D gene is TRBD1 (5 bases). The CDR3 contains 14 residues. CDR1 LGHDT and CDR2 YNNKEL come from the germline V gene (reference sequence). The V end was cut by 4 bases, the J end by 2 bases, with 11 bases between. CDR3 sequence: CASSPGSLNYGYTF. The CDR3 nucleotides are TGTGCCAGCAGCCCAGGGTCTTTAAACTATGGCTACACCTTC.

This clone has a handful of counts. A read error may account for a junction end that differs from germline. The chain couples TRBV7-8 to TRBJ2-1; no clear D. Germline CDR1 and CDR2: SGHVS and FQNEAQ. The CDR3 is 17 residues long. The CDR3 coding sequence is TGTGCCAGCAGCCACCCAAAATATCTCGAGTCCTCCAATGAGCAGTTCTTC. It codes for CASSHPKYLESSNEQFF.

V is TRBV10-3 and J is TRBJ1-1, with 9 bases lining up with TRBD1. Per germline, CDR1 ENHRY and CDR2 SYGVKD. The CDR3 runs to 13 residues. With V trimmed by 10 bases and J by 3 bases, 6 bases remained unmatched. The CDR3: CATQGAWHTEAFF. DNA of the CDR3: TGTGCCACACAGGGGGCGTGGCACACTGAAGCTTTCTTT.